Listed below are T cell receptor beta chains from one sample, sequenced in a study of response to subunit inactivated influenza vaccine. Each CDR3 protein gets one entry after TCRdb re-called the RT-PCR reads with MiXCR. The data contain roughly 500,000 distinct CDR3 sequences, 15% to 20% of them singletons. Source: CD4+ T cells sorted from PBMCs, taken roughly 24 months after vaccination. The receptors come from a man between 45 and 75 years old who received an inactivated influenza vaccine. The CDR3 runs from the conserved cysteine through the conserved F or W. The D gene is left open where the match is weak. Some rows have no size entry. The others give once, few or many, or a class for an expanded clone.

cdr3_length | d_call | j_call | clone_size | v_call | cdr3_aa | cdr3_nt
14 | NA | TRBJ1-1 | many | TRBV10-1 | CASSEGQMNTEAFF | TGCGCCAGCAGTGAAGGACAGATGAACACTGAAGCTTTCTTT
14 | NA | TRBJ1-5 | NA | TRBV6-2/TRBV6-3 | CASSYFGGFQPQHF | TGTGCCAGCAGTTACTTCGGGGGATTTCAGCCCCAGCATTTT
12 | NA | TRBJ2-3 | NA | TRBV29-1 | CSVGQHTDTQYF | TGCAGCGTAGGACAGCACACAGATACGCAGTATTTT
14 | NA | TRBJ1-6 | few | TRBV12-3/TRBV12-4 | CASKKSGWNSPLHF | TGTGCCAGCAAAAAATCAGGGTGGAATTCACCCCTCCACTTT
15 | NA | TRBJ1-2 | NA | TRBV20-1 | CSVSPTSPRDYGYTF | TGCAGTGTATCACCCACCAGCCCAAGGGACTATGGCTACACCTTC
15 | TRBD2 | TRBJ2-4 | few | TRBV4-2 | CASLSGGAPKNIQYF | TGTGCCAGCCTTAGCGGGGGGGCTCCCAAAAACATTCAGTACTTC
18 | NA | TRBJ1-3 | few | TRBV4-2 | CASSQDSRGPFSGNTIYF | TGTGCCAGCAGCCAAGATTCCAGGGGACCCTTCTCTGGAAACACCATATATTTT
15 | NA | TRBJ1-3 | few | TRBV5-5 | CASRLTDYSGNTIYF | TGTGCCAGCAGACTGACGGATTACTCTGGAAACACCATATATTTT
11 | NA | TRBJ2-7 | few | TRBV20-1 | CSASGVNEQYF | TGCAGTGCTAGCGGGGTGAACGAGCAGTACTTC
13 | NA | TRBJ2-2 | few | TRBV5-1 | CASSNEVSGELFF | TGCGCCAGCAGCAATGAAGTTTCCGGGGAGCTGTTTTTT
16 | NA | TRBJ2-2 | NA | TRBV4-3 | CASSQEVHGNTGELFF | TGCGCCAGCAGCCAAGAAGTCCACGGGAACACCGGGGAGCTGTTTTTT
13 | TRBD1 | TRBJ1-4 | NA | TRBV20-1 | CSWDSGQAVKLFF | TGCAGCTGGGACTCGGGACAGGCAGTAAAACTGTTTTTT
13 | NA | TRBJ2-5 | NA | TRBV10-3 | CAISESPTETQYF | TGTGCCATCAGTGAGTCTCCGACAGAGACCCAGTACTTC
13 | TRBD1 | TRBJ1-2 | few | TRBV29-1 | CSATRDRGYGYTF | TGCAGCGCTACCCGGGACAGAGGATATGGCTACACCTTC
11 | NA | TRBJ1-1 | NA | TRBV18 | CASSSYAEAFF | TGTGCCAGCTCATCGTACGCTGAAGCTTTCTTT
13 | NA | TRBJ2-3 | few | TRBV29-1 | CSVGEGDTDTQYF | TGCAGCGTTGGTGAGGGGGACACAGATACGCAGTATTTT
15 | NA | TRBJ1-5 | few | TRBV5-1 | CASSLDRAVNQPQHF | TGCGCCAGCAGCTTGGACAGGGCGGTAAATCAGCCCCAGCATTTT
14 | NA | TRBJ2-5 | NA | TRBV5-4 | CASSLQVQQETQYF | TGTGCCAGCAGCTTACAGGTTCAACAAGAGACCCAGTACTTC
18 | TRBD1 | TRBJ2-2 | NA | TRBV5-6 | CASSLPGQGGLGTGELFF | TGTGCCAGCAGCCTACCGGGACAGGGAGGATTGGGCACCGGGGAGCTGTTTTTT
13 | TRBD1 | TRBJ1-6 | NA | TRBV20-1 | CSANTGVGSPLHF | TGCAGTGCTAATACAGGGGTCGGTTCACCCCTCCACTTT
16 | NA | TRBJ1-5 | few | TRBV7-9 | CASSPGTSNSNQPQHF | TGTGCCAGCAGCCCCGGGACATCTAATAGCAATCAGCCCCAGCATTTT
15 | TRBD2 | TRBJ2-3 | NA | TRBV7-2 | CASSLVGGMTDTQYF | TGTGCCAGCAGCTTAGTGGGGGGGATGACAGATACGCAGTATTTT